This passage covers 31 T cell receptor beta chains from one sample sequenced in a study of blood T cells in healthy people across ages. For the second PCR, which ran for about 7 to 11 cycles, a sample-barcoded 5' primer and a J-beta primer mix were used. TCRdb called the 5' RACE reads again in MiXCR, with one record for every CDR3 protein. The repertoire consists of 550,000 to 650,000 distinct CDR3 sequences, with roughly 31% occurring once and the leading ten covering approximately 14%. Sequenced sample: blood. These receptors originate from a woman aged 80 or over in good health.

The J gene is TRBJ1-1, the V gene TRBV5-1; D unresolved. Germline lookup yields CDR1 SGHRS and CDR2 YFSETQ. The CDR3 is made up of 15 amino acids. V was pared by 0 bases and J by 1 base, with 10 bases between. CDR3 sequence reads: CASSLAAGKNTEAFF. The DNA of the CDR3 is TGCGCCAGCAGCTTGGCGGCGGGCAAGAACACTGAAGCTTTCTTT.

This clonotype has ten or more counts. V is TRBV10-3 and J is TRBJ2-7; D perhaps matches TRBD1 (5 bases). Germline CDR1 and CDR2: ENHRY and SYGVKD. The V end lost 7 bases, the J end lost 0 bases, and 7 bases lay between the germline ends. This CDR3 has 12 amino acids. In DNA, the CDR3 is TGTGCCATCAAGACAGCCTCCTACGAGCAGTACTTC. Protein product: CAIKTASYEQYF.

The chain uses TRBV7-2 and TRBJ2-3, with TRBD2 identical over 9 bases. The CDR3 contains 16 residues. Germline V gene sequence: CDR1 SGHTA, CDR2 FQGNSA. V shed 5 bases, J shed 1 base, and the junction held 7 bases outside the gene matches. CDR3 nucleotide sequence: TGTGCCAGCAGCCCCCGCGGGGGGGCCGGCACAGATACGCAGTATTTT. It encodes CASSPRGGAGTDTQYF.

This clonotype was counted many times. The CDR3 bases are TGTGCCAGCAGTGAAGTGTCTAAATACAATGAGCAGTTCTTC. This gives the protein CASSEVSKYNEQFF. V is TRBV6-1 and J is TRBJ2-1; D unclear. This CDR3 region has 14 residues. Germline loops: CDR1 MNHNS, CDR2 SASEGT. V dropped 1 base and J dropped 4 bases, with 8 bases sitting between them.

Comments on this clonotype: Possible read error: a much larger clone is one base away. The rearrangement joins TRBV7-9 to TRBJ2-1; the D gene is possibly TRBD2 (8 bases). This CDR3 is 16 amino acids long. Trimming stripped 5 bases from V and 6 bases from J, with 20 bases between. Germline CDR1 SEHNR, CDR2 FQNEAQ (reference sequence). The CDR3 coding sequence is TGTGCCAGCAGCCGGACTAGCAGGGGGTCCCCCAATGAGCAGTTCTTC. It is translated as CASSRTSRGSPNEQFF.

This clonotype was recorded a few times. This rearrangement joins TRBV15 to TRBJ1-2, with a possible D match to TRBD1 (5 bases). The germline CDR1 and CDR2 sequences are LNHNV and YYDKDF (reference sequence). The length of the CDR3 is 14 residues. V lost 1 base and J 7 bases, leaving 13 bases between the germline ends. The CDR3 nucleotides are TGTGCCACCAGCAGAGCACGGGGGGATGGTGGCTACACCTTC. Translation gives CATSRARGDGGYTF.

At least ten counts were recorded for this clonotype. An end of the junction differs from the germline gene, which may be a read error. This sequence joins TRBV20-1 and TRBJ2-1; 13 bases are shared with TRBD2. Germline CDR1 and CDR2: DFQATT and SNEGSKA (reference sequence). The CDR3 length is 16 residues. Here the CDR3 DNA reads TGCAGTGCAAGAGGACTAGCGGGGGTTATAAACAATGAGCAGTTCTTC. Its protein is CSARGLAGVINNEQFF.

This clonotype was found many times. This chain uses TRBV28 with TRBJ2-1; 12 positions agree with TRBD1. V was pared by 5 bases and J by 5 bases, with 7 bases of the junction left unmatched. The germline gives CDR1 MDHEN, CDR2 SYDVKM. This CDR3 contains 16 residues. The CDR3 region has the DNA TGTGCCAGCAGTCCCCCGGGACAGGGGGCAAACAATGAGCAGTTCTTC. Translation gives CASSPPGQGANNEQFF.

The table lists this clonotype with a few counts. Being one base from a much bigger clone, this may be a read error. The chain employs TRBV6-2 or TRBV6-3 and TRBJ2-7; 8 nucleotides align to TRBD2. There are 16 residues in the CDR3. Germline CDR1 MNHEY, CDR2 SVGEGT. J gave up 7 bases and V 2 bases, and 13 bases lay outside the gene matches. CDR3 loop: CASSYGSGGKRHEQYF. The DNA for the CDR3 is TGTGCCAGCAGTTACGGGAGCGGGGGCAAAAGACATGAGCAGTACTTC.

The table lists this clonotype with a few counts. The gene calls are TRBV7-3 and TRBJ2-1; D may be TRBD2 (6 bases). V shed 0 bases and J shed 2 bases, with 11 bases lying between them. Germline CDR1 reads SGHTA; CDR2 reads FQGTGA. This CDR3 comprises 16 residues. The CDR3 loop reads CASSLTGRGAYNEQFF. In nucleotides, the CDR3 is TGTGCCAGCAGCTTAACAGGGCGGGGCGCCTACAATGAGCAGTTCTTC.

This clonotype was detected many times. The chain recombines TRBV7-2 with TRBJ1-5; maybe TRBD1 (5 bases). Trimming pared 5 bases from V and 3 bases from J, leaving 20 bases between. This CDR3 has 17 residues. Germline V gene sequence: CDR1 SGHTA, CDR2 FQGNSA. CDR3: CASSRWGGQSNNQPQHF. For the CDR3, the DNA is TGTGCCAGCAGCCGATGGGGGGGTCAGTCGAACAATCAGCCCCAGCATTTT.

The table lists this clonotype with many counts. The chain employs TRBV12-3 or TRBV12-4 and TRBJ2-6; the D is unclear. The CDR3 length is 14 residues. Trimming took off 4 bases at V and 1 base at J, with 5 bases between the two ends. The CDR3 sequence is CASSWGSGANVLTF. The CDR3 DNA follows: TGTGCCAGCAGTTGGGGTTCTGGGGCCAACGTCCTGACTTTC.

This clonotype was counted ten times or more. The gene calls are TRBV20-1 and TRBJ2-7, with a weak D call TRBD2 (5 bases). V was pared by 0 bases and J by 6 bases, with 15 bases between. Germline assignment: CDR1 DFQATT and CDR2 SNEGSKA (reference sequence). The CDR3 totals 14 residues. The CDR3 nucleotides read TGCAGTGCTAGAGAGCACGGACCCCGGGGCGAGCAGTACTTC. Its translation is CSAREHGPRGEQYF.

The chain combines TRBV6-2 or TRBV6-3 with TRBJ1-1; possible D gene TRBD1, 6 bases. The germline CDR1 and CDR2 sequences are MNHEY and SVGEGT. This CDR3 comprises 14 residues. Trimming removed 7 bases at V and 11 bases at J, with 23 bases between. This CDR3 is CASIAGHPPLEAFF. CDR3 coding DNA: TGTGCCAGCATCGCGGGACATCCCCCGTTGGAGGCTTTCTTT.

The chain combines TRBV6-1 with TRBJ1-1; 8 bases map to TRBD1. This CDR3 comprises 16 residues. Trimming took 4 bases from V and 0 from J; bases not matched to a gene: 7. Germline V gene data show CDR1 as MNHNS and CDR2 as SASEGT. CDR3 nucleotides: TGTGCCAGCAGTGGCGGACAGGGATATATGAACACTGAAGCTTTCTTT. Amino acid sequence: CASSGGQGYMNTEAFF.

The rearrangement joins TRBV27 to TRBJ2-1; D could derive from TRBD1 or TRBD2 (5 bases each). Looked up from germline, CDR1 is MNHEY and CDR2 is SMNVEV (reference sequence). V was pared by 2 bases and J by 6 bases, with 14 bases between. The CDR3 consists of 15 residues. This chain's CDR3 is CASSLTGARGNEQFF. For the CDR3, the DNA is TGTGCCAGCAGTTTAACAGGCGCGAGGGGCAATGAGCAGTTCTTC.

There are many counts of this clonotype. The J gene is TRBJ2-5, the V gene TRBV20-1; D gene ambiguous. CDR1 DFQATT and CDR2 SNEGSKA come from the germline V gene (reference sequence). The CDR3 length is 13 residues. Trimming removed 3 bases from V and 4 bases from J, with 12 bases in between. CDR3 DNA sequence: TGCAGTGCTAGCATCCTTTCGCCAGAGACCCAGTACTTC. Translated: CSASILSPETQYF.

This clonotype was observed many times. The chain couples TRBV11-2 to TRBJ2-3; no firm D call. The CDR3 runs 15 residues. Germline-derived CDR1 and CDR2 are SGHAT and FQNNGV. Trimming left V 0 bases short and J 5 bases short, with 12 bases between. CDR3 bases: TGTGCCAGCAGCTTAGACCCCGACTTATTAGATACGCAGTATTTT. This translates into CASSLDPDLLDTQYF.

This clonotype was observed at least ten times. This rearrangement joins TRBV20-1 to TRBJ2-3, with D perhaps matching TRBD1 (6 bases). The V gene's germline CDR1 is DFQATT and CDR2 SNEGSKA (reference sequence). The CDR3 spans 13 residues. DNA of the CDR3: TGCAGCAAAAGGGACACCCGCACAGATACGCAGTATTTT. Protein: CSKRDTRTDTQYF.

This clonotype was detected ten times or more. The V call is TRBV5-1, the J call TRBJ2-4, with D perhaps TRBD1 or TRBD2 (5 bases each). The CDR3 is 17 amino acids. V was shortened by 4 bases and J by 3 bases, with 20 bases between the two germline ends. CDR1 and CDR2 from the germline V gene are SGHRS and YFSETQ. CDR3 bases: TGCGCCAGCAGCCCCTTCCCCGTTGGGGGTAGCAAAAACATTCAGTACTTC. This translates into CASSPFPVGGSKNIQYF.

The chain employs TRBV9 and TRBJ2-5; D not resolved. There are 14 residues in the CDR3. V gave up 0 bases and J gave up 11 bases, with 17 bases separating them. Germline lookup yields CDR1 SGDLS and CDR2 YYNGEE. CDR3 bases: TGTGCCAGCAGCGTAGGCGGAACCGTGAATGAGCAGTACTTC. Protein sequence: CASSVGGTVNEQYF. The full variable domain, in which reference TRBV9 and TRBJ2-5 provide the parts outside the CDR3, is DSGVTQTPKHLITATGQRVTLRCSPRSGDLSVYWYQQSLDQGLQFLIQYYNGEERAKGNILERFSAQQFPDLHSELNLSSLELGDSALYFCASSVGGTVNEQYFGPGTRLLVL.

Many counts were recorded for this clonotype. The CDR3 reads CASSRDGSSYNEQFF. CDR3 DNA sequence: TGCGCCAGCAGCCGGGACGGGAGCTCCTACAATGAGCAGTTCTTC. The V and J genes are TRBV5-1 and TRBJ2-1, with a possible D match to TRBD2 (6 bases). Between the trimmed V and J ends, which lost 4 bases and 0 bases, there was a span of 11 bases. The length of the CDR3 is 15 residues. Germline V gene data show CDR1 as SGHRS and CDR2 as YFSETQ.

This clonotype was found many times. The genes are TRBV9 and TRBJ2-3; D possibly matches TRBD1 or TRBD2 (5 bases each). The V and J ends lost 3 bases and 8 bases respectively, with 16 bases between them. The germline CDR1 and CDR2 sequences are SGDLS and YYNGEE. The CDR3 extends over 14 amino acids. The CDR3 region has the DNA TGTGCCAGCAGCGCCGTGGAACGTGGGGGTACGCAGTATTTT. Protein sequence: CASSAVERGGTQYF.

Regarding this clonotype: A clone one base away is much larger, so this may be a read error. The rearrangement joins TRBV6-1 to TRBJ1-2; TRBD1 aligns across 7 bases. The J segment lost 4 bases and the V segment lost 4 bases, leaving 3 bases of the junction unmatched. The CDR3 is 13 residues long. Germline V gives CDR1 MNHNS, CDR2 SASEGT. CDR3 DNA: TGTGCCAGCAGTGCGGACAGGCCCTATGGCTACACCTTC. Translation gives CASSADRPYGYTF.

This clonotype was counted many times. The genes are TRBV12-5 and TRBJ1-2, with D perhaps matching TRBD1 (5 bases). The V gene's germline CDR1 is LGHNT and CDR2 FRNRAP. This CDR3 region has 19 residues. V was shortened by 3 bases and J by 8 bases, with 31 bases between the two germline ends. The CDR3 bases are TGTGCTAGTGGTTTTTCGCCGGACCCGACCCTCCGGGGGGTTGACGGCTACACCTTC. Translation gives CASGFSPDPTLRGVDGYTF.

This chain uses TRBV20-1 with TRBJ2-5; D is unclear. The CDR3 is 12 amino acids. Germline CDR1 DFQATT, CDR2 SNEGSKA (reference sequence). V shed 6 bases and J shed 5 bases, with 13 bases lying between them. CDR3 in DNA: TGCAGTGCCGGCGTTGGCGTTGAGACCCAGTACTTC. Its protein product is CSAGVGVETQYF.

This clonotype was counted only a few times. A much larger clone lies one base from this, so it may be a read error. This rearrangement joins TRBV10-3 to TRBJ2-1, with 11 bases matching TRBD2. Gene TRBJ2-7 matches the end of the DNA better, so the J call may be wrong. The CDR3 totals 19 residues. The germline CDR1 and CDR2 sequences are ENHRY and SYGVKD. In nucleotides, the CDR3 is TGTGCCATCAGTGAGTCTCTACTAGCGGGGGATCTCTCCTACAATGAGCAGTACTTC. Encoded protein: CAISESLLAGDLSYNEQYF.

Notes on this clonotype: A read error may account for a junction end that differs from germline. The chain has TRBV12-3 or TRBV12-4 and TRBJ2-3; TRBD2 agrees at 8 bases. This CDR3 has 16 amino acids. The CDR3 protein is CASSFGLAGSTDTQYF. CDR3 bases: TGTGCCAGCAGTTTTGGGTTAGCGGGGAGCACAGATACGCAGTATTTC.

This clonotype was seen many times. V is TRBV30 and J is TRBJ2-7; tentative D call: TRBD1 (5 bases). The CDR3 runs to 13 residues. The V end was cut by 2 bases, the J end by 2 bases, with 10 bases between. Looked up from germline, CDR1 is GTSNPN and CDR2 is SVGIG (reference sequence). For the CDR3, the DNA is TGTGCCTGGAGTAGGGGTGGTACCTACGAGCAGTACTTC. Translated, it gives CAWSRGGTYEQYF. Using reference TRBV30 and TRBJ2-7 for the parts outside the CDR3, the full variable domain is SQTIHQWPATLVQPVGSPLSLECTVEGTSNPNLYWYRQAAGRGLQLLFYSVGIGQISSEVPQNLSASRPQDRQFILSSKKLLLSDSGFYLCAWSRGGTYEQYFGPGTRLTVT.

Concerning this clonotype itself: A much larger clone is a single base away; this may be a read error. CDR3 coding DNA: TGTGCCAGCAGCCAAGGGGACGGCCGGGCGGAGCAGTACTTC. It translates to CASSQGDGRAEQYF. J is TRBJ2-7 and V is TRBV4-2, with D perhaps given as TRBD1 or TRBD2 (5 bases each). This CDR3 is built from 14 residues. V was shortened by 1 base and J by 7 bases, with 14 bases between the two germline ends. Per the germline V gene, CDR1 is LGHNA and CDR2 is YNFKEQ.

There are a few counts of this clonotype. J is TRBJ1-1 and V is TRBV9, with 7 bases identical to TRBD1. Germline trimming cut 4 bases from V and 1 base from J; bases unmatched to any gene: 7. Germline assignment: CDR1 SGDLS and CDR2 YYNGEE. This CDR3 is 15 amino acids long. The CDR3 nucleotides read TGTGCCAGCAGCCTAACCGGGACAGCGAACACTGAAGCTTTCTTT. It is translated as CASSLTGTANTEAFF.